The source of this TCR beta chain is a study of response to subunit inactivated influenza vaccine. J gave up 4 bases and V 4 bases, and 11 bases lay outside the gene matches. Germline CDR1 is SGHTA and CDR2 is FQGNSA. There are 16 residues in the CDR3. TCRdb passed the RT-PCR reads through MiXCR, listing each CDR3 protein once. The sample contains 290,000 or so distinct CDR3 sequences, roughly 22% of which appear only once. V and J are TRBV7-2 and TRBJ2-5, with 8 bases fitting TRBD2. Here the sequenced sample was PBMCs from blood, taken 21 months after vaccination. The sequence derives from a man aged 45-69 years who received an inactivated influenza vaccine. The CDR3 bases are TGTGCCAGCAGCTCTCCCCTTAGCGGGAAGAGAGAGACCCAGTACTTC. Translation gives CASSSPLSGKRETQYF.